This T cell receptor (beta chain) comes out of a study of cytomegalovirus exposure and HLA in healthy donors. Study-level results: Differences between HLA loci emerged in a later analysis of TCR association rates, with DRB1 most and HLA-C fewest. With later analysis, a missense DCLRE1C variant became linked to TCR beta V- and J-gene trimming. Most TCR beta V segments were productive about 87% or about 30% of the time in an earlier analysis. Several of the most significant clusters were apparently associated with common viral pathogens in a later analysis.

As to this clone: Its specificity is not known.

Germline loops: CDR1 MDHEN, CDR2 SYDVKM. The CDR3 runs to 15 residues. Trimming removed 7 bases at V and 5 bases at J, with 18 bases between. PCR involved 60 Vbeta and 13 Jbeta primers. The data were produced by immunoSEQ multiplex PCR, yet TCRdb's version contains in-frame clones alone and is incomplete. The sample lists about 160,000 clones, about 65% occurring once. The origin of this receptor is a woman in her 30s in good health and CMV-seronegative. The gene calls are TRBV28 and TRBJ2-1; D ambiguous. Sequenced sample: PBMCs. DNA of the CDR3: TGTGCCAGCAACCTAGAAGGTCTCCCCAACAATGAGCAGTTCTTC. Encoded protein: CASNLEGLPNNEQFF.